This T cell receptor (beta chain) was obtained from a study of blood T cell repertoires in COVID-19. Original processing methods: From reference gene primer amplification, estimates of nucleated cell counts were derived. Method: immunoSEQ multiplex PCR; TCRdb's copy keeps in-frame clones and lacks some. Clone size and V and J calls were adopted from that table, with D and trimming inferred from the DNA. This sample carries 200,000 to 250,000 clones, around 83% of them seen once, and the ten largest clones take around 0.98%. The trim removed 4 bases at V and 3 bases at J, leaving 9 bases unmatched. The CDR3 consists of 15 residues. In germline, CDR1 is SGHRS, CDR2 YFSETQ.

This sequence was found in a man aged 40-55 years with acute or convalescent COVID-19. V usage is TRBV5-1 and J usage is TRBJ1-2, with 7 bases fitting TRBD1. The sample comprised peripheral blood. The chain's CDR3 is CASSPGTDIYYGYTF. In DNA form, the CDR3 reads TGCGCCAGCAGCCCCGGGACAGATATATACTATGGCTACACCTTC.